Listed below are T cell receptor beta chains from one sample, sequenced in a study of beta chain features in type 1 diabetes. Sequenced by immunoSEQ multiplex PCR; TCRdb stores in-frame clones only, minus some. This sample carries tens of thousands of clones, more than 45% of them seen once, and the ten largest clones take roughly 0.7%. Sample: central memory CD4+ T cells from blood. Receptors were obtained from a man under 40 with type 1 diabetes. CDR3s include the opening cysteine and the closing phenylalanine or tryptophan. D genes are given only for firm matches. The listing skips clone size in some rows; elsewhere it reads once, few, many or a size class.

d_gene	v_gene	j_gene	abundance	CDR3nt	CDR3aa
TRBD1	TRBV13	TRBJ2-2	NA	TGTGCCAGCAGCTCCGGGACAGGGGCCTACACCGGGGAGCTGTTTTTT	CASSSGTGAYTGELFF
NA	TRBV30	TRBJ1-1	NA	TGTGCCTGGAGTCCCAGGAACACTGAAGCTTTCTTT	CAWSPRNTEAFF
TRBD1	TRBV10-3	TRBJ2-7	NA	TGTGCCATCAGGTCCGAGCAGGGGGCGTACGAGCAGTACTTC	CAIRSEQGAYEQYF
NA	TRBV27	TRBJ1-5	NA	TGTGCCAGCAGTATTAATAGCAATCAGCCCCAGCATTTT	CASSINSNQPQHF
NA	TRBV7-2	TRBJ1-2	NA	TGTGCCAGCAGCTTTCGTCAGTATGGCTACACCTTC	CASSFRQYGYTF
TRBD2	TRBV2	TRBJ2-7	NA	TGTGCCAGCAGTGAAGCAATAGCGGGAGGGCTCGAGCAGTACTTC	CASSEAIAGGLEQYF
NA	TRBV11-2	TRBJ1-4	once	TGTGCCAGCAGCTTTCGAGGCGAAAAACTGTTTTTT	CASSFRGEKLFF
NA	TRBV5-4	TRBJ2-6	few	TGTGCCAGCAATTTCGCTGGGGCCAACGTCCTGACTTTC	CASNFAGANVLTF
TRBD1	TRBV18	TRBJ2-5	few	TGTGCCAGCTCACCCCGGACAGGCAGCGTGGGAGAGACCCAGTACTTC	CASSPRTGSVGETQYF
NA	TRBV5-1	TRBJ1-1	NA	TGCGCCAGCAGCTCTAGCGGGCAGGGTACTGAAGCTTTCTTT	CASSSSGQGTEAFF
NA	TRBV4-1	TRBJ1-2	NA	TGCGCCAGCAGCCAGACCGGGGAATTGAGGGCCGCTAATGGCTACACCTTC	CASSQTGELRAANGYTF
NA	TRBV4-2	TRBJ2-7	few	TGTGCCAGCAGCCCAGCCCCGACAAGTCCCTACGAGCAGTACTTC	CASSPAPTSPYEQYF
TRBD2	TRBV5-1	TRBJ2-7	few	TGCGCCAGTTCAGAGCGGGAAAGAGGCGAGCAGTACTTC	CASSERERGEQYF
NA	TRBV28	TRBJ1-5	NA	TGTGCCAGCAGTTTAACAGGGCTTGGCAATCAGCCCCAGCATTTT	CASSLTGLGNQPQHF
TRBD2	TRBV2	TRBJ2-3	NA	TGTGCCAGCCGTCCCGGGGGGATGGCCGGCACAGATACGCAGTATTTT	CASRPGGMAGTDTQYF
NA	TRBV14	TRBJ1-1	NA	TGTGCCAGCAGCTCCGACAGGAACACTGAAGCTTTCTTT	CASSSDRNTEAFF
TRBD1	TRBV27	TRBJ2-3	NA	TGTGCCAGCAGCCGCAGGCGGCCAGGGGGTCTAGATACGCAGTATTTT	CASSRRRPGGLDTQYF
TRBD2	TRBV30	TRBJ2-1	few	TGTGCCTGGACAACCGGGACTAGCGTCTACAATGAGCAGTTCTTC	CAWTTGTSVYNEQFF
TRBD1	TRBV7-2	TRBJ2-5	NA	TGTGCCAGCAGCTATATACAGGGGACGGAGACCCAGTACTTC	CASSYIQGTETQYF
TRBD2	TRBV19	TRBJ2-3	NA	TGTGCCAGTAGTCCCGGGACTAGCGGGGAGACAGATACGCAGTATTTT	CASSPGTSGETDTQYF
TRBD2	TRBV5-4	TRBJ2-6	NA	TGTGCCAGCAGCTTGGCGGTAGCGGGGATCGGGGCCAACGTCCTGACTTTC	CASSLAVAGIGANVLTF
NA	TRBV5-1	TRBJ2-5	few	TGCGCCAGCAGCCCGGGATCGGGGGAGACCCAGTACTTC	CASSPGSGETQYF
NA	TRBV19	TRBJ2-4	few	TGTGCCAGTAGTATAGTTGGGGCCCTCATTCAGTACTTC	CASSIVGALIQYF
NA	TRBV23-1	TRBJ1-2	few	TGCGCCAGCAGTCAAAAGGACGGGAGATATGGCTACACCTTC	CASSQKDGRYGYTF
NA	TRBV20-1	TRBJ2-7	NA	TGCAGTGCGTCAACAGGTTGGGAGCAGTACTTC	CSASTGWEQYF
TRBD2	TRBV28	TRBJ2-7	few	TGTGCCAGCAGCTCCCCCGGCAGCGGGAGGGGGTACGAGCAGTACTTC	CASSSPGSGRGYEQYF
TRBD1	TRBV5-6	TRBJ2-3	NA	TGTGCCAGCAGCTCCCCTCGGGCAGGGGGCGCCTCTAGCACAGATACGCAGTATTTT	CASSSPRAGGASSTDTQYF
TRBD1	TRBV6-5	TRBJ2-7	NA	TGTGCCAGCAGCCGGGACAGACTCGTCGACGAGCAGTACTTC	CASSRDRLVDEQYF
NA	TRBV5-6	TRBJ2-7	NA	TGTGCCAGCAGCTTACGAGGGGGAAGCTCCTACGAGCAGTACTTC	CASSLRGGSSYEQYF
TRBD2	TRBV7-2	TRBJ2-2	NA	TGTGCCAGCAGTACTGGGACTAGCCAGGGCACCGGGGAGCTGTTTTTT	CASSTGTSQGTGELFF
NA	TRBV5-1	TRBJ1-3	NA	TGCGCCAGCAGCTTGACGGGGGATCCTGGAAACACCATATATTTT	CASSLTGDPGNTIYF
TRBD2	TRBV18	TRBJ2-7	few	TGTGCCAGCTCACCGACAGCGGGAGGTAACCCCTACGAGCAGTACTTC	CASSPTAGGNPYEQYF
NA	TRBV9	TRBJ2-2	NA	TGTGCCAGCAGCCATCCCTTCGGAGGGTTGGACACCGGGGAGCTGTTTTTT	CASSHPFGGLDTGELFF
NA	TRBV29-1	TRBJ2-7	few	TGCAGCGTTGCGGGTTACGACTCCTACGAGCAGTACTTC	CSVAGYDSYEQYF
NA	TRBV10-3	TRBJ1-1	few	TGTGCCATCAGTGAGTCGTGGGGCCAGACCACTGAAGCTTTCTTT	CAISESWGQTTEAFF
TRBD1	TRBV11-2	TRBJ2-7	NA	TGTGCCAGCAGCTTAGGGGGACAGTTGGCCTCCTACGAGCAGTACTTC	CASSLGGQLASYEQYF
NA	TRBV5-1	TRBJ1-4	few	TGCGCCAGCAGCTTGGGAGGGCAGGTGGATGAAAAACTGTTTTTT	CASSLGGQVDEKLFF
NA	TRBV19	TRBJ1-2	once	TGTGCCAGTAGTCCCCCCCAACTTGGCTATGGCTACACCTTC	CASSPPQLGYGYTF
NA	TRBV5-4	TRBJ1-3	NA	TGTGCCAGCAGCCCCGGCGGTTCAGCTGGAAACACCATATATTTT	CASSPGGSAGNTIYF
TRBD1	TRBV10-3	TRBJ2-5	NA	TGTGCCATAACAACAGGGGACCAAGAGACCCAGTACTTC	CAITTGDQETQYF
TRBD1	TRBV6-1	TRBJ2-5	NA	TGTGCCAGCAGTGTTACAGGGGCCCACCGAGAGACCCAGTACTTC	CASSVTGAHRETQYF
TRBD2	TRBV5-1	TRBJ2-1	few	TGCGCCAGCAGCTTGGGGACTAGCGCCAATGAGCAGTTCTTC	CASSLGTSANEQFF
NA	TRBV5-6	TRBJ1-3	once	TGTGCCAGCAGCTTGGCGGGCGGGGTTCCTGGAAACACCATATATTTT	CASSLAGGVPGNTIYF
TRBD2	TRBV5-1	TRBJ2-5	NA	TGCGCCAGCAGCAAATCCCCTACGGGAGGGGAGGAGACCCAGTACTTC	CASSKSPTGGEETQYF